This TCR beta chain stems from a study of CD8 T cells in Susac syndrome. RNA amounts of roughly 0.5 to 1 ug underwent reverse transcription with random hexamers. TCRdb processed the immunoSEQ multiplex PCR reads anew with MiXCR; each CDR3 protein has one entry. This sample has about 210,000 distinct CDR3 sequences, with around 95% found just once. The TCR comes from a human donor with multiple sclerosis. The specimen sequenced was CD4+ T cells from PBMCs.

The CDR3 loop reads CSALDRHSKAYNEQFF. The CDR3 coding sequence is TGCAGTGCCCTCGATCGTCATAGCAAGGCCTACAATGAGCAGTTCTTC. This rearrangement joins TRBV20-1 to TRBJ2-1, with no clear D. Trimming took off 6 bases at V and 2 bases at J, with 20 bases between the two ends. The CDR3 totals 16 residues. CDR1 is DFQATT, CDR2 SNEGSKA, per germline (reference sequence).